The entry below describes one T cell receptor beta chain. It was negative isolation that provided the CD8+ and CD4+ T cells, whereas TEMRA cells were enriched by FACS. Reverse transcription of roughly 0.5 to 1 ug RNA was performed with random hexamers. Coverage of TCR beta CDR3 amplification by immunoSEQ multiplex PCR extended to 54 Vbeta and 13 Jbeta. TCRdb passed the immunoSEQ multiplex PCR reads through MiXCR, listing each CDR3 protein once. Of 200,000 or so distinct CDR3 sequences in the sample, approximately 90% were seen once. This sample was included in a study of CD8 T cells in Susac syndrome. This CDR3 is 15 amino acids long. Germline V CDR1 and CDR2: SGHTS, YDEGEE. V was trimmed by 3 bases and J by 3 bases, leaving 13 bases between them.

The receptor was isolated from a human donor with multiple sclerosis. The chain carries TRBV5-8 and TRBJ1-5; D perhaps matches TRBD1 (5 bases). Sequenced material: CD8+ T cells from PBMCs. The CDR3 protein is CASSSYPGLNQPQHF. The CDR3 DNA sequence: TGTGCCAGCAGCTCCTACCCGGGGCTCAATCAGCCCCAGCATTTT.